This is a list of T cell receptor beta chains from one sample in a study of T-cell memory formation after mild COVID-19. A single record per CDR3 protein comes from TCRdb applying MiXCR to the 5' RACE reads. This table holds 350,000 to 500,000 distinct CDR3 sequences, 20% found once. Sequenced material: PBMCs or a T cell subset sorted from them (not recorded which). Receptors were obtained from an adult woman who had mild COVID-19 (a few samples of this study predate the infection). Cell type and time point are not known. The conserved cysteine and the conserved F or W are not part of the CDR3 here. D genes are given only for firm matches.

ASSGQGQETQY	TRBJ2-5	TRBV2	TRBD1
ASRDTGTSYT	TRBJ1-2	TRBV12-3/TRBV12-4	NA
ASSPMSGDYNEQF	TRBJ2-1	TRBV18	TRBD2
ASSLDRGRTEAF	TRBJ1-1	TRBV11-2	TRBD1
ASSRPKTSGARSSYEQY	TRBJ2-7	TRBV7-2	TRBD2
ASSDPGQANYGYT	TRBJ1-2	TRBV12-3/TRBV12-4	TRBD1
ASSPYGAGMNTEAF	TRBJ1-1	TRBV18	NA
SALGPSYEQY	TRBJ2-7	TRBV20-1	NA
ASSVSSYNSPLH	TRBJ1-6	TRBV4-3	NA
ASTLRRTAHQETQY	TRBJ2-5	TRBV7-9	NA
ASSLGSGRRLEQY	TRBJ2-7	TRBV7-9	TRBD2
ASSTAGGGDYRSYNEQF	TRBJ2-1	TRBV7-2	TRBD2
ASSLPGGWETQY	TRBJ2-5	TRBV12-3/TRBV12-4	TRBD1
ASSPGQGAEQF	TRBJ2-1	TRBV5-1	TRBD1
ASTPFPGSSYEQY	TRBJ2-7	TRBV27	NA
ASSDPRRGDYGYT	TRBJ1-2	TRBV7-9	NA
ATSRGGGMETQY	TRBJ2-5	TRBV15	NA
ASRAGTSTYEQY	TRBJ2-7	TRBV27	NA
ASSLEVGQGNTEAF	TRBJ1-1	TRBV5-1	TRBD1
ASSSAGTSGRETQY	TRBJ2-5	TRBV7-2	TRBD2
ASTPKLSEETQY	TRBJ2-5	TRBV6-5	NA
ASSQRGTLH	TRBJ1-6	TRBV3-1	NA
ASSQGSGNTEAF	TRBJ1-1	TRBV7-3	NA
ASTEEGTDTQY	TRBJ2-3	TRBV10-2	NA
ASSPLAGPSTDTQY	TRBJ2-3	TRBV7-2	NA
ASSFGTGAGYEQF	TRBJ2-1	TRBV12-3/TRBV12-4	TRBD1
ASSTNRGGETQY	TRBJ2-5	TRBV7-2	TRBD1
SARSSRDRASNQPQH	TRBJ1-5	TRBV20-1	TRBD1
ASSYEGTGEKLF	TRBJ1-4	TRBV5-5	NA
ASSRNSGTDTQY	TRBJ2-3	TRBV12-3/TRBV12-4	NA
ASSRDGYNSPLH	TRBJ1-6	TRBV7-3	NA
ATSDSPVGPQH	TRBJ1-5	TRBV24-1	NA
ASSRTGLTDSPLH	TRBJ1-6	TRBV9	TRBD1
ASTKGRAGTDTQY	TRBJ2-3	TRBV7-2	NA
ASSLINLQETQY	TRBJ2-5	TRBV12-3/TRBV12-4	NA
ASSITSTAGGSYEQY	TRBJ2-7	TRBV19	TRBD2
ASSLLPGTGGRTGELF	TRBJ2-2	TRBV3-1	TRBD1
ASSQNVGETQY	TRBJ2-5	TRBV14	NA
ATSRVLRDEQF	TRBJ2-1	TRBV15	NA
ASSQEGIDQPQH	TRBJ1-5	TRBV3-1	NA
ASSRPLAGGRSSYNEQF	TRBJ2-1	TRBV6-5	TRBD2